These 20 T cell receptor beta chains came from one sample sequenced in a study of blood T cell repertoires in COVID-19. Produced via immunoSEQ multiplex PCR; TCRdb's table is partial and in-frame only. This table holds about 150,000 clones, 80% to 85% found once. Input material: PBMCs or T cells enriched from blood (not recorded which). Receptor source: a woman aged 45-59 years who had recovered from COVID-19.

In nucleotides, the CDR3 is TGTGCCAGCAGTCTAGCGGGAGCTGACACCGGGGAGCTGTTTTTT. Protein sequence: CASSLAGADTGELFF. The rearrangement links TRBV7-3 to TRBJ2-2, with 10 bases that match TRBD2. This CDR3 has 15 amino acids. From germline, CDR1 is SGHTA and CDR2 FQGTGA. Unmatched junction bases numbered 4, after V lost 6 bases and J lost 3 bases.

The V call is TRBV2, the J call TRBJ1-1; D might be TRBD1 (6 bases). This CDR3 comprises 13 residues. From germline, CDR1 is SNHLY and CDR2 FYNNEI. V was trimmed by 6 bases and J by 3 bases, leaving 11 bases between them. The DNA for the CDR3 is TGTGCCAGCAGCGACCAGGGGTACACTGAAGCTTTCTTT. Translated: CASSDQGYTEAFF. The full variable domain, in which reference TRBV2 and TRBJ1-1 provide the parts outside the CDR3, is EPEVTQTPSHQVTQMGQEVILRCVPISNHLYFYWYRQILGQKVEFLVSFYNNEISEKSEIFDDQFSVERPDGSNFTLKIRSTKLEDSAMYFCASSDQGYTEAFFGQGTRLTVV.

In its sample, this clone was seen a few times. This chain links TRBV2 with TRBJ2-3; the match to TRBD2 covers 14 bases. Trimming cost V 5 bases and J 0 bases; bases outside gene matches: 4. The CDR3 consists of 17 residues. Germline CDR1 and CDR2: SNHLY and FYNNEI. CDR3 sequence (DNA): TGTGCCAGCAGTCGGACTAGCGGGAGGACTAGCACAGATACGCAGTATTTT. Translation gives CASSRTSGRTSTDTQYF.

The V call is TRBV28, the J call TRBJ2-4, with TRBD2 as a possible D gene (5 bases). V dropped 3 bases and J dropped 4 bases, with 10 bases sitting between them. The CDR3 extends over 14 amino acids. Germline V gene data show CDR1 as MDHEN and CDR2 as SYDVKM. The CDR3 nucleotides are TGTGCCAGCAGTTTTACCGGGAAAAAAAACATTCAGTACTTC. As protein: CASSFTGKKNIQYF.

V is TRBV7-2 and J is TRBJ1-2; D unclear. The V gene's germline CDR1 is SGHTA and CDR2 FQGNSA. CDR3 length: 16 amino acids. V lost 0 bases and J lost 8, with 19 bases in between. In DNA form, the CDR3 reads TGTGCCAGCAGCTTAGCGCCAATTGAGTTCCGCCGGGGCTACACCTTC. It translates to CASSLAPIEFRRGYTF.

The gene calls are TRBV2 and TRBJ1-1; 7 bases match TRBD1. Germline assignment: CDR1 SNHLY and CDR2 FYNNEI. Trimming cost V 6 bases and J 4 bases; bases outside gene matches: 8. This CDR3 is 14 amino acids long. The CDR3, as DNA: TGTGCCAGCAGCGTTGACAGGGCCAGCACTGAAGCTTTCTTT. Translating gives CASSVDRASTEAFF.

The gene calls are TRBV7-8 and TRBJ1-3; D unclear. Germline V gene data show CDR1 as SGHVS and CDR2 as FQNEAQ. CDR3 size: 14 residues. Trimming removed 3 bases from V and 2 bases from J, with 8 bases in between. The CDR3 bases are TGTGCCAGCAGCTTTGCGGAGGCTGGAAACACCATATATTTT. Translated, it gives CASSFAEAGNTIYF.

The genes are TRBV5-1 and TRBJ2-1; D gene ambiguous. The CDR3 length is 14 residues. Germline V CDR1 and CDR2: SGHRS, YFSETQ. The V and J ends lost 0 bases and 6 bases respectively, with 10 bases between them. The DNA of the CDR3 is TGCGCCAGCAGCTTGGGAGGCAGCGTCAATGAGCAGTTCTTC. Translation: CASSLGGSVNEQFF.

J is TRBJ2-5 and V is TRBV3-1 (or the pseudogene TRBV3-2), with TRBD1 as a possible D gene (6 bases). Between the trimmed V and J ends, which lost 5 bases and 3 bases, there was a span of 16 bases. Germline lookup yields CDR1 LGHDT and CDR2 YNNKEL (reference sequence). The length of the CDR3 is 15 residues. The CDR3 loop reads CASSVSPRTEETQYF. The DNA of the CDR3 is TGTGCCAGCAGCGTCTCCCCCAGGACAGAAGAGACCCAGTACTTC.

In nucleotides, the CDR3 is TGTGCCAGCGGGCGGGAGAAGGGCAACGAGCAGTACTTC. This translates into CASGREKGNEQYF. This chain joins TRBV11-1 and TRBJ2-7; TRBD2 agrees at 7 bases. J gave up 5 bases and V 8 bases, and 9 bases lay outside the gene matches. From germline, CDR1 is SGHAT and CDR2 FQDESV (reference sequence). This CDR3 contains 13 residues. Together with reference TRBV11-1 and TRBJ2-7, the CDR3 gives the full variable domain: EAEVAQSPRYKITEKSQAVAFWCDPISGHATLYWYRQILGQGPELLVQFQDESVVDDSQLPKDRFSAERLKGVDSTLKIQPAELGDSAMYLCASGREKGNEQYFGPGTRLTVT.

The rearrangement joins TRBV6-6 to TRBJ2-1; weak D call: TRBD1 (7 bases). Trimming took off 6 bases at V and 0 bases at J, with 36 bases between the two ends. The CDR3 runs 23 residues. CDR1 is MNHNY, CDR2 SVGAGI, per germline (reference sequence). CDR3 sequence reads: CASRRRQGETSPTTGHSYNEQFF. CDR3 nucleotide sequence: TGTGCCAGCAGGCGACGACAGGGAGAGACTAGTCCTACTACCGGCCACTCCTACAATGAGCAGTTCTTC.

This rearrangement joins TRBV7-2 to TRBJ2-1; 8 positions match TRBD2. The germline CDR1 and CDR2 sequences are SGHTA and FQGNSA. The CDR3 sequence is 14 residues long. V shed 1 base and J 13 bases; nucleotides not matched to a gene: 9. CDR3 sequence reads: CASSLDPLSGSQFF. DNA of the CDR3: TGTGCCAGCAGCTTAGATCCCCTCAGCGGGAGCCAGTTCTTC.

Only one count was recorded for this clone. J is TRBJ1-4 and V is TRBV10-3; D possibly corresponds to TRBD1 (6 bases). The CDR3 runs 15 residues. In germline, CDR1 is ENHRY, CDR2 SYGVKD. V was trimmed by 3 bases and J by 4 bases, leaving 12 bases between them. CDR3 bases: TGTGCCATCAGTGACCCAGGGGCCGGTAATGAAAAACTGTTTTTT. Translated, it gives CAISDPGAGNEKLFF.

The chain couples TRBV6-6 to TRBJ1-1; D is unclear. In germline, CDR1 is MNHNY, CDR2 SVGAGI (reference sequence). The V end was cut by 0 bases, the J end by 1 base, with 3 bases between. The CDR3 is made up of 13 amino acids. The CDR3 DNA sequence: TGTGCCAGCAGTTACTCCAGGAACACTGAAGCTTTCTTT. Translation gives CASSYSRNTEAFF.

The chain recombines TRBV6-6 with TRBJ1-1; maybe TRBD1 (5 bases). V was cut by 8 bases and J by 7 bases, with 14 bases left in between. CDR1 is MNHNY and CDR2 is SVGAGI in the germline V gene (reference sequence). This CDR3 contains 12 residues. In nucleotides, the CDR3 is TGTGCCAGCCAGGGCGGAGGGATTGAAGCTTTCTTT. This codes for CASQGGGIEAFF.

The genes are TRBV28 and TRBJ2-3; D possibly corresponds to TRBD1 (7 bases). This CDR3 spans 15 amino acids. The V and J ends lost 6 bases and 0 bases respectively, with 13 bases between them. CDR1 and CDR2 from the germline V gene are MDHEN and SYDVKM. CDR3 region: CASRSPGGSTDTQYF. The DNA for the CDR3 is TGTGCCAGCAGAAGTCCAGGGGGGAGCACAGATACGCAGTATTTT. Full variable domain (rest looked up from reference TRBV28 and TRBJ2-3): DVKVTQSSRYLVKRTGEKVFLECVQDMDHENMFWYRQDPGLGLRLIYFSYDVKMKEKGDIPEGYSVSREKKERFSLILESASTNQTSMYLCASRSPGGSTDTQYFGPGTRLTVL.

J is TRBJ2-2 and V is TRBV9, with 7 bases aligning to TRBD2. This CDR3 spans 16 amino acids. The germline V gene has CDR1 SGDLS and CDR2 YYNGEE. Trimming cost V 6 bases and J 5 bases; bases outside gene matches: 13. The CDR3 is CASNPQRGVYTGELFF. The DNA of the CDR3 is TGTGCCAGCAACCCCCAACGGGGGGTCTATACCGGGGAGCTGTTTTTT.

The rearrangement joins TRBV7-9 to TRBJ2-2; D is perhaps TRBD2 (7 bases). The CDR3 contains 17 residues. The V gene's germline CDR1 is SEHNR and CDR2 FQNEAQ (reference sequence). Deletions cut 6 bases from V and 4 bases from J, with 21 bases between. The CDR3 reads CASRSRGLAEITGELFF. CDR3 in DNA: TGTGCCAGCAGAAGCAGGGGCCTAGCGGAGATCACCGGGGAGCTGTTTTTT.

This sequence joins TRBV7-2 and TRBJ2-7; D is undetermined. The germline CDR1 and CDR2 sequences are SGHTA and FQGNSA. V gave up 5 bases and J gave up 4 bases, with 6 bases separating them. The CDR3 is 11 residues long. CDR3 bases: TGTGCCAGCAGCCCTCGTTACGAGCAGTACTTC. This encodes CASSPRYEQYF.

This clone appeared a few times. This CDR3 reads CASSYSYQGGNIQYF. CDR3 DNA: TGTGCCAGCAGTTACTCGTATCAGGGAGGGAACATTCAGTACTTC. This sequence joins TRBV6-5 and TRBJ2-4, with TRBD2 matching over 7 bases. Trimming cost V 0 bases and J 7 bases; bases outside gene matches: 6. This CDR3 comprises 15 residues. Germline values: CDR1 MNHEY, CDR2 SVGAGI.